This T cell receptor (beta chain) was sequenced during a study of radiation and T cells in renal cell carcinoma. The V gene lost 8 bases and the J gene lost 5 bases, with 13 bases spanning the gap. This CDR3 has 12 residues. Germline V lookup: CDR1 SNHLY, CDR2 FYNNEI. The time point here: blood 4 weeks post-SBRT, at nephrectomy. The treatment here: 15 Gy SBRT to primary tumor, nephrectomy 4 weeks later. Nephrectomy followed 15 Gy stereotactic body radiation by 4 weeks. Blood was sampled at baseline, 2 weeks and 4 weeks after SBRT. Findings and caveats of the study: Without pretreatment biopsies, baseline tumor clonotype presence was undetermined.

Assay used: immunoSEQ multiplex PCR; TCRdb lists only in-frame clones, some missing. Altogether approximately 150,000 clones are present, 75% to 90% being singletons, with the ten largest covering around 17%. On this clone: Its antigen is unknown.

The sequences come from blood, collected from a patient whose treatment included radiotherapy and nephrectomy. The clonotype comes from a woman aged 45-60 years with renal cell carcinoma. The V gene is TRBV2, the J gene TRBJ2-7; D ambiguous. The CDR3 spells CASQESLDEQYF. CDR3 nucleotides: TGTGCCAGCCAGGAATCTCTGGACGAGCAGTACTTC.